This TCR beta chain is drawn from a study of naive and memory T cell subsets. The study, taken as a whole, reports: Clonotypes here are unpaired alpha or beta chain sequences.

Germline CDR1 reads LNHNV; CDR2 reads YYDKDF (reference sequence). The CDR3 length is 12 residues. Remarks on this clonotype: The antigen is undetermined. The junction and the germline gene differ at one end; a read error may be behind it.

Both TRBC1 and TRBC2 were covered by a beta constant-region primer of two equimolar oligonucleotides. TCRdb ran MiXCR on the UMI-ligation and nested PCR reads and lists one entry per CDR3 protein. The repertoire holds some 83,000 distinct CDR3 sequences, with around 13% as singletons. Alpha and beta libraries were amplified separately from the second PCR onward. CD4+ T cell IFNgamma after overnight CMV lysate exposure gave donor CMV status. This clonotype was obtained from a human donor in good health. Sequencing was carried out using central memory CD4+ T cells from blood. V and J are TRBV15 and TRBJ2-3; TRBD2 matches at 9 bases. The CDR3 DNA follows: TGTGCCACCAGCAGAGGGGGTAGCGGGAGTCATTTT. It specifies CATSRGGSGSHF. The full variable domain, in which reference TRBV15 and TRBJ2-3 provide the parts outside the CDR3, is DAMVIQNPRYQVTQFGKPVTLSCSQTLNHNVMYWYQQKSSQAPKLLFHYYDKDFNNEADTPDNFQSRRPNTSFCFLDIRSPGLGDTAMYLCATSRGGSGSHFGPGTRLTVL.